This T cell receptor beta chain was recovered during a study of blood T cells in healthy people across ages. The authors drew roughly 9.8 milliliters of peripheral blood from each donor. A second 7 to 11 cycle PCR used barcoded and J-beta primers. TCRdb processed the 5' RACE reads anew with MiXCR; each CDR3 protein has one entry. Altogether about 1.6 million distinct CDR3 sequences are present, roughly 32% being singletons, with the ten largest covering around 11%. Worth noting for this clonotype: The antigen remains undetermined. One junction end disagrees with the germline gene, perhaps due to a read error.

Study-wide results and caveats: Those diversity estimates obtained from one million T cells were thought to be underestimates. Since the PBMCs were unsorted, naive and antigen-experienced cells could not be conclusively compared. There were more naive CD4+ cells and higher diversity in long-lived donors than in aged donors.

The CDR3 extends over 15 amino acids. This clonotype was obtained from a woman in her thirties in good health. Sequencing input: blood. The chain uses TRBV12-3 or TRBV12-4 and TRBJ1-6; no clear D gene. The CDR3, as DNA: TGTGCCAGCAGTCTAGCGCGAGGAGACAATTCACCCCTCCACTTT. Amino acids: CASSLARGDNSPLHF.